The 4 T cell receptor beta chains below were found in one sample sequenced in a study of blood T cell repertoires in COVID-19. Using immunoSEQ multiplex PCR, the repertoire was profiled, and TCRdb retains in-frame clones only, with some absent. The sample yields fewer than 250,000 clones, about nine tenths seen once. The specimen sequenced was peripheral blood. Receptor source: a man in his forties or fifties with acute or convalescent COVID-19.

The chain links TRBV5-1 to TRBJ2-5; 7 bases map to TRBD1. Per germline, CDR1 SGHRS and CDR2 YFSETQ. The CDR3 extends over 14 amino acids. Unmatched junction bases numbered 4, after V lost 0 bases and J lost 5 bases. The CDR3 sequence: CASSLGQGKETQYF. In DNA form, the CDR3 reads TGCGCCAGCAGCTTGGGACAGGGTAAGGAGACCCAGTACTTC.

This clone was counted a single time. V usage is TRBV4-2 and J usage is TRBJ1-1; a possible D gene is TRBD1 (5 bases). Per the germline V gene, CDR1 is LGHNA and CDR2 is YNFKEQ. The CDR3 has 15 amino acids. Trimming left V 1 base short and J 5 bases short, with 14 bases between. The CDR3 DNA follows: TGTGCCAGCAGCCAAGGGGTCAAGGGGCAGACTGAAGCTTTCTTT. Protein: CASSQGVKGQTEAFF.

This clone has only a few counts. V is TRBV6-6 and J is TRBJ2-1, with TRBD2 identical over 7 bases. Germline-derived CDR1 and CDR2 are MNHNY and SVGAGI (reference sequence). This CDR3 region has 15 residues. The V and J ends lost 6 bases and 6 bases, in that order; junction bases with no gene match: 11. The CDR3 nucleotides read TGTGCCAGCAGCCCTCCAAGCGGGGTCGTCAATGAGCAGTTCTTC. Translation gives CASSPPSGVVNEQFF.

J is TRBJ2-1 and V is TRBV7-2, with 13 bases that match TRBD2. Looked up from germline, CDR1 is SGHTA and CDR2 is FQGNSA. The CDR3 length is 16 residues. V was pared by 5 bases and J by 8 bases, with 9 bases of the junction left unmatched. CDR3 nucleotide sequence: TGTGCCAGCAGCCTTTGGACTAGCGGGAGCGGTTATGAGCAGTTCTTC. Residues: CASSLWTSGSGYEQFF. Together with reference TRBV7-2 and TRBJ2-1, the CDR3 gives the full variable domain: GAGVSQSPSNKVTEKGKDVELRCDPISGHTALYWYRQSLGQGLEFLIYFQGNSAPDKSGLPSDRFSAERTGGSVSTLTIQRTQQEDSAVYLCASSLWTSGSGYEQFFGPGTRLTVL.